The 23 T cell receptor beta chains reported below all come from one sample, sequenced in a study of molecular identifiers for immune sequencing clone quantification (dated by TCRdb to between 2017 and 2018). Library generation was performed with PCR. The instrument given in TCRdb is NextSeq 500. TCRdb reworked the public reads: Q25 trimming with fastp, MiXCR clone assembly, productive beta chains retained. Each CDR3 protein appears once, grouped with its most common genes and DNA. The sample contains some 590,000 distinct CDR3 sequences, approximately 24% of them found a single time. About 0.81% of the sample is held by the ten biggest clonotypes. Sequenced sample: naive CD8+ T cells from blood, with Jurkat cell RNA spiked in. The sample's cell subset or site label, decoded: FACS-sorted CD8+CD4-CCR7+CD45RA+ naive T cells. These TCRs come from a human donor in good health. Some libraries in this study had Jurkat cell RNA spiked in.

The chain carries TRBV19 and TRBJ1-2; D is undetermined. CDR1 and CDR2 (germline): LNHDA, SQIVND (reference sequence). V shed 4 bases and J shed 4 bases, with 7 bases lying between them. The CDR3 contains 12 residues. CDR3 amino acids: CASSTGGYGYTF. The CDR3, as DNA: TGTGCCAGTAGTACCGGCGGCTATGGCTACACCTTC.

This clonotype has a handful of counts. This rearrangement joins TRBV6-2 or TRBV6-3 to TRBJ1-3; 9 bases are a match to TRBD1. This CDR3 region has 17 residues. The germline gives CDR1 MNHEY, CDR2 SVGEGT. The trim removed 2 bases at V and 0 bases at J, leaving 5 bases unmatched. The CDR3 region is CASSYVGTGFSGNTIYF. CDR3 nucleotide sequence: TGTGCCAGCAGTTACGTCGGGACAGGGTTCTCTGGAAACACCATATATTTT.

CDR3 residues: CASFGHEYYEQYF. Written as DNA, the CDR3 is TGTGCCAGCTTTGGGCATGAATACTACGAGCAGTACTTC. The chain has TRBV2 and TRBJ2-7; D gene uncertain. V lost 8 bases, J lost 3 bases, and 14 bases lay in between. The CDR3 spans 13 residues. Germline CDR1 reads SNHLY; CDR2 reads FYNNEI.

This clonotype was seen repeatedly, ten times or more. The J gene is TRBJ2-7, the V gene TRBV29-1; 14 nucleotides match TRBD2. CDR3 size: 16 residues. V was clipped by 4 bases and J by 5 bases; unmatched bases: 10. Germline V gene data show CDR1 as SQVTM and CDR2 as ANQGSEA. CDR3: CSVVLTTSGGADEQYF. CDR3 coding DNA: TGCAGCGTTGTACTCACGACTAGCGGGGGGGCGGACGAGCAGTACTTC.

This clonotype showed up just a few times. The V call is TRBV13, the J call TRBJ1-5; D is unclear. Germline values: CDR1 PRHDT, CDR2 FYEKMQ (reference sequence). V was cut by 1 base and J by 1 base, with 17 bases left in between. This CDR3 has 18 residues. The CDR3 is CASSLEGISGKSNQPQHF. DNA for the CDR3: TGTGCCAGCAGCTTAGAAGGGATATCAGGAAAGAGCAATCAGCCCCAGCATTTT.

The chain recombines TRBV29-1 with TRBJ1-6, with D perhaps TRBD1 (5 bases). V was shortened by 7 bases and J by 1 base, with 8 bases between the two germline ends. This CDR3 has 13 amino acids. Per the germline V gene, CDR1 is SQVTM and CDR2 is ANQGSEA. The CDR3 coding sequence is TGCAGCGAAGGGGCGTCCTATAATTCACCCCTCCACTTT. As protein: CSEGASYNSPLHF.

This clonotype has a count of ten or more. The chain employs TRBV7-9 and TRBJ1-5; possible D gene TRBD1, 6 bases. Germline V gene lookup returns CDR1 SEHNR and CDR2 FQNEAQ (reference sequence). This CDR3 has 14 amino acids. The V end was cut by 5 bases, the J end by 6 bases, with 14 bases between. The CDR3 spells CASSHLGAGQPQHF. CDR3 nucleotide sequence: TGTGCCAGCAGCCACTTGGGGGCTGGTCAGCCCCAGCATTTT.

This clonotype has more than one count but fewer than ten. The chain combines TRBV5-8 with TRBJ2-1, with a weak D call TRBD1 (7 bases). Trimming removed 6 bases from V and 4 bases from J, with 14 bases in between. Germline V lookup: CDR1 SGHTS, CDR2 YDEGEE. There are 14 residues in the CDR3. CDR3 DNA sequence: TGTGCCAGCACCGGGGGACAGAGTTACAATGAGCAGTTCTTC. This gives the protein CASTGGQSYNEQFF.

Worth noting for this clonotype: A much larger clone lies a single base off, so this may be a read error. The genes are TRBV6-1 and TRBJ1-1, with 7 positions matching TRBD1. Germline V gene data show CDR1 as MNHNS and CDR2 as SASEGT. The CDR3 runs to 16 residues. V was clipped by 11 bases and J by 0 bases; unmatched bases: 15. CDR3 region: CACTPGQFFMNTEAFF. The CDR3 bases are TGTGCCTGCACCCCGGGACAGTTCTTCATGAACACTGAAGCTTTCTTT.

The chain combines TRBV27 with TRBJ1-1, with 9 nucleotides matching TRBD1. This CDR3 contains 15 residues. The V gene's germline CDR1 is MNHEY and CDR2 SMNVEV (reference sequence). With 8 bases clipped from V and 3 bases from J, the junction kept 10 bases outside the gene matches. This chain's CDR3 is CASGWGQGSHTEAFF. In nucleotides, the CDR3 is TGTGCCAGCGGTTGGGGACAGGGTTCTCACACTGAAGCTTTCTTT.

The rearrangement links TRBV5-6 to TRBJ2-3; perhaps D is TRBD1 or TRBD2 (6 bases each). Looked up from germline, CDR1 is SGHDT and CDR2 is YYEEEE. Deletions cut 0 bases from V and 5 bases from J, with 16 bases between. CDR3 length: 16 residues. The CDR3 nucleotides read TGTGCCAGCAGCTTGGCCGGCTGGGGGGCGGGAGATACGCAGTATTTT. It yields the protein CASSLAGWGAGDTQYF.

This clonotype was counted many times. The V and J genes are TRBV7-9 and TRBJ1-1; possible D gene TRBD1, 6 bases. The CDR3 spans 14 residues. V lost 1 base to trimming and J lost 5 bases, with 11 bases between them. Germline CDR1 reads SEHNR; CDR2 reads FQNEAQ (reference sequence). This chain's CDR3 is CASSLEGGGTEAFF. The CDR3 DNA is TGTGCCAGCAGCTTAGAGGGGGGAGGGACTGAAGCTTTCTTT.

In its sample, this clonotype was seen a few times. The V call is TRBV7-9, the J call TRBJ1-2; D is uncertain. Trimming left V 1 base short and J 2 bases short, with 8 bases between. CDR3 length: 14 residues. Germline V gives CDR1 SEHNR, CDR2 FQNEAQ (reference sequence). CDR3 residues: CASSLDGHNYGYTF. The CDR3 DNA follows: TGTGCCAGCAGCTTAGACGGTCACAACTATGGCTACACCTTC.

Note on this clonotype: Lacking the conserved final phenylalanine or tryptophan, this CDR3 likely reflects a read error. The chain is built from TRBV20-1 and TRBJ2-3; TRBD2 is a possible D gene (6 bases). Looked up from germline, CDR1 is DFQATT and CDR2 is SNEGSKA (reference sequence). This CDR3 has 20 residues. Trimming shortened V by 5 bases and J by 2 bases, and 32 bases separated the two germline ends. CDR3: CSAPAPRAGRITWITDTQYI. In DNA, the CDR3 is TGCAGTGCTCCCGCCCCCCGGGCGGGGCGGATCACATGGATCACAGATACGCAGTATATT.

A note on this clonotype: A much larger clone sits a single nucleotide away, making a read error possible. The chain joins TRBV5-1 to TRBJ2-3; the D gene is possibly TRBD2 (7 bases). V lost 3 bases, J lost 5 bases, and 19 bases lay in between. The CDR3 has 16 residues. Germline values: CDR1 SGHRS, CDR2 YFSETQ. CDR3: CASSSRGGGGIDTQYF. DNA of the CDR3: TGCGCCAGCAGCTCCCGAGGGGGGGGCGGCATAGATACGCAGTATTTT.

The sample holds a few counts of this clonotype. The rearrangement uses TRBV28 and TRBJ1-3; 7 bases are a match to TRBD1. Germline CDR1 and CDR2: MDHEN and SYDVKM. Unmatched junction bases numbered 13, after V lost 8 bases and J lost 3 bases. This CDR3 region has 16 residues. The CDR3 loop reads CASQSTGVTDGNTIYF. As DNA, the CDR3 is TGTGCCAGCCAATCAACAGGGGTCACCGATGGAAACACCATATATTTT.

The DNA of the CDR3 is TGTGCCAGCAGTCCCCGGAGGCGGGAGGGATCCTACGAGCAGTACTTC. Its translation is CASSPRRREGSYEQYF. The chain recombines TRBV12-3 or TRBV12-4 with TRBJ2-7; TRBD2 matches at 9 bases. The CDR3 is 16 amino acids. Trimming took 5 bases from V and 1 from J; bases not matched to a gene: 9.

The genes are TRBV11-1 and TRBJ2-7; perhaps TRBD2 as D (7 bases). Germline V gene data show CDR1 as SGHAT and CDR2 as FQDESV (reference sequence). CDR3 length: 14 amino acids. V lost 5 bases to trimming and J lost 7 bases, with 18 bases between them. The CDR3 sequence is CASSPFGGQDEQYF. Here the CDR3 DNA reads TGTGCCAGCAGCCCTTTCGGGGGGCAGGATGAGCAGTACTTC.

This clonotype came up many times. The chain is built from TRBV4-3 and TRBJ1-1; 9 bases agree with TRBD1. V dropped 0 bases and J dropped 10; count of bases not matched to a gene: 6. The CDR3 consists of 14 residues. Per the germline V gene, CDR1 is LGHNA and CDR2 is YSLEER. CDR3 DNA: TGCGCCAGCAGCCAAGATAGGGCGGACAGGGGAGCTTTCTTT. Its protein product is CASSQDRADRGAFF.

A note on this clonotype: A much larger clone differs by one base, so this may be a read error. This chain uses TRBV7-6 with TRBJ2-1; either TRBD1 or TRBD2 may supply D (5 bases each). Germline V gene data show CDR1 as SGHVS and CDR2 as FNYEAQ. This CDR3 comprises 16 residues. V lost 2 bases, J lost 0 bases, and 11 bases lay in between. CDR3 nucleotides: TGTGCCAGCAGCTTAAACCGGGACGGCTCCTACAATGAGCAGTTCTTC. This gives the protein CASSLNRDGSYNEQFF.

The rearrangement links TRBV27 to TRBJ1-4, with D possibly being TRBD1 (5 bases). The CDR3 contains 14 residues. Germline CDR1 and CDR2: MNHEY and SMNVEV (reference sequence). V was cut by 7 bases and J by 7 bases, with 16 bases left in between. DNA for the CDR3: TGTGCCAGCAAACCCGGGGCGCGGGGTGAAAAACTGTTTTTT. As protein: CASKPGARGEKLFF.

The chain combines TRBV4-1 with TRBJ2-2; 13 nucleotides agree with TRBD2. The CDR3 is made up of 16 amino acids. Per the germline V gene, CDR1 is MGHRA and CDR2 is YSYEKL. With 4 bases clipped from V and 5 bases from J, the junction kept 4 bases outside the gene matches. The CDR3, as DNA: TGCGCCAGCAGCCGGGGGACTAGCGGGGAAACCGGGGAGCTGTTTTTT. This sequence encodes CASSRGTSGETGELFF.

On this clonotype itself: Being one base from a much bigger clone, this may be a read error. In DNA form, the CDR3 reads TGCAGCGTTATTTTAGGTGTGGATAATGAAAAACTGTTTTTT. Its protein product is CSVILGVDNEKLFF. The rearrangement joins TRBV29-1 to TRBJ1-4; D gene uncertain. V dropped 5 bases and J dropped 4 bases, with 14 bases sitting between them. Germline V gives CDR1 SQVTM, CDR2 ANQGSEA. This CDR3 is built from 14 residues.